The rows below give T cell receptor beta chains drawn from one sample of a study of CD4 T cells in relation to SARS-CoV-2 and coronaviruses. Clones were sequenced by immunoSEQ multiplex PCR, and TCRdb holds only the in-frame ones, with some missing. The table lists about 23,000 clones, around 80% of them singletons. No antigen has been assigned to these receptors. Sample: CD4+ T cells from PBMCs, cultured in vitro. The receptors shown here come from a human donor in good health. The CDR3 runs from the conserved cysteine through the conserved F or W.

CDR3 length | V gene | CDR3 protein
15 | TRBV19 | CASSVRVWVNTEAFF
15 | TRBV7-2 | CASSPQWAEQETQYF
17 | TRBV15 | CATSRTGSPLTKNIQYF
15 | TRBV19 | CASSPDQGYTGELFF
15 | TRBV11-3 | CASSLSWTGSNEQFF
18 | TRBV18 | CASSPVTSGRVDTGELFF
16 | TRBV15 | CATSRAGSPGANVLTF
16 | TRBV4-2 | CASSQEVASGTYEQYF
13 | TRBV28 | CATQGPPNEKLFF
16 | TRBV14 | CASSQDWADQHNEQFF
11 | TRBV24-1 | CATSDLETQYF
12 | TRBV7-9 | CASSFSQETQYF
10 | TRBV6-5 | CASSSGHYTF
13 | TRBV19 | CASTSGLNTEAFF
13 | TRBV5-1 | CASSAGLRNEQFF
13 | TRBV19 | CASSIGRVGKQFF
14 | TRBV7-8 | CASSLDRGNRVQFF
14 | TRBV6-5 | CASSYSTGTDTQYF
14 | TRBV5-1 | CASSPGLARGEQYF
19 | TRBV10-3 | CAISVNRVVSRGRRYEQYF
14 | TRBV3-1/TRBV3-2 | CASSQGGIGNTIYF
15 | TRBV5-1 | CASSLQQGAIGELFF
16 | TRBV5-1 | CASRGGVGTSQETQYF
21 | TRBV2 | CASQADKSGLWTSGTQETQYF
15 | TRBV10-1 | CASSESRLLGQEAFF
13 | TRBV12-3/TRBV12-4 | CASSLGQGYEQYF
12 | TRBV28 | CASSNTNYGYTF
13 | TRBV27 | CASGNRGNQPQHF
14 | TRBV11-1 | CASSRAGGYNEQFF
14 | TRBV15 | CATSRGQGANGYTF
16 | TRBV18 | CASSPPSGSTYNEQFF
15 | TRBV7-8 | CASSPGRSLGFEQYF
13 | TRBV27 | CASSWTVSYEQYF
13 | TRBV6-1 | CASSDQGGYEQYF
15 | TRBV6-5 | CASSYSGPSSYEQYF
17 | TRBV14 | CASSQLTGAPSSYEQYF
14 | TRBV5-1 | CASTLGTAGNTIYF
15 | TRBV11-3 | CASSLGRTDTDTQYF
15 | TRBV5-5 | CASSLRGQGWYGYTF
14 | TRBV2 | CASSGDRGLTEAFF
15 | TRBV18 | CASSPPNRGDTEAFF
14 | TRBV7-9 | CASSLQGGGDTQYF
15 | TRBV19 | CASSRTSEIYNEQFF
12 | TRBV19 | CASSTITDTQYF